One and the same sample provided the 27 T cell receptor beta chains below, sequenced in a study of cytomegalovirus exposure and HLA in healthy donors. Repertoires were generated with immunoSEQ multiplex PCR, while TCRdb's copy carries only in-frame clones and drops some. The sample carries some 160,000 clones, more than 75% recorded once. The sequenced sample consisted of PBMCs. These TCRs come from a man younger than 30 in good health and CMV-seronegative.

This chain links TRBV4-2 with TRBJ1-5, with D possibly being TRBD1 (6 bases). CDR3 length equals 15 residues. Germline V gene lookup returns CDR1 LGHNA and CDR2 YNFKEQ. Trimming stripped 0 bases from V and 7 bases from J, with 13 bases between. CDR3 nucleotides: TGTGCCAGCAGCCAAGATAGGGGGGAGGGGCAGCCCCAGCATTTT. Protein: CASSQDRGEGQPQHF.

This chain uses TRBV5-1 with TRBJ2-3; tentative D call: TRBD2 (7 bases). The germline V gene encodes CDR1 SGHRS and CDR2 YFSETQ. Trimming cost V 6 bases and J 1 base, with 15 bases left between them. The CDR3 runs 15 residues. CDR3 in amino acids: CASTASGGGTDTQYF. The CDR3 nucleotides read TGCGCCAGCACCGCGTCGGGGGGCGGCACAGATACGCAGTATTTT. Filled out from reference TRBV5-1 and TRBJ2-3, the complete variable domain reads KAGVTQTPRYLIKTRGQQVTLSCSPISGHRSVSWYQQTPGQGLQFLFEYFSETQRNKGNFPGRFSGRQFSNSRSEMNVSTLELGDSALYLCASTASGGGTDTQYFGPGTRLTVL.

This clone was observed once. V and J are TRBV6-5 and TRBJ1-5; D is perhaps TRBD1 (6 bases). Trimming took 4 bases from V and 2 from J, leaving 15 bases between them. The germline CDR1 and CDR2 sequences are MNHEY and SVGAGI. CDR3 length: 16 residues. The CDR3 coding sequence is TGTGCCAGCAGTTCCGGACAGACTGGGGGCAATCAGCCCCAGCATTTT. Protein: CASSSGQTGGNQPQHF.

This clone was observed a few times. The CDR3 spells CASSSAAGGPYEQYV. For the CDR3, the DNA is TGTGCCAGCAGCAGCGCAGCGGGGGGGCCCTACGAGCAGTACGTC. The rearrangement links TRBV27 to TRBJ2-7; 10 bases are a match to TRBD2. Germline V gives CDR1 MNHEY, CDR2 SMNVEV (reference sequence). This CDR3 spans 15 amino acids. V was pared by 6 bases and J by 2 bases, with 7 bases of the junction left unmatched.

The CDR3 loop is CASSPSGTGQETQYF. CDR3 in DNA: TGTGCCAGCTCACCATCGGGTACAGGCCAAGAGACCCAGTACTTC. This sequence joins TRBV18 and TRBJ2-5; D may be TRBD1 (5 bases). Trimming cost V 2 bases and J 1 base, with 11 bases left between them. The CDR3 extends over 15 amino acids. The germline V gene has CDR1 KGHSH and CDR2 LQKENI.

Worth noting for this clone: An end of the junction does not agree with germline; a read error may underlie this. The CDR3 bases are TGTGCCAGCAGCTCTTACAGTGAGCAGTTCTTC. It translates to CASSSYSEQFF. The J gene is TRBJ2-1, the V gene TRBV5-4; no clear D. Per the germline V gene, CDR1 is SGHNT and CDR2 is YYREEE (reference sequence). CDR3 length equals 11 residues.

The chain carries TRBV15 and TRBJ1-4, with no clear D. The CDR3 consists of 17 residues. Germline CDR1 is LNHNV and CDR2 is YYDKDF (reference sequence). Trimming took 0 bases from V and 2 from J, leaving 13 bases between them. The chain's CDR3 is CATSREEVVFTNEKLFF. In DNA, the CDR3 is TGTGCCACCAGCAGAGAAGAGGTCGTCTTCACTAATGAAAAACTGTTTTTT.

V is TRBV4-3 and J is TRBJ2-5, with 9 bases matching TRBD1. The CDR3 sequence is 16 residues long. Germline V lookup: CDR1 LGHNA, CDR2 YSLEER. V lost 0 bases and J lost 4; bases outside the gene matches: 6. The CDR3, as DNA: TGCGCCAGCAGCCAAGATGGTACAGGGGGCGCAGAGACCCAGTACTTC. Translated, it gives CASSQDGTGGAETQYF.

The chain is built from TRBV7-2 and TRBJ1-5; D is unclear. The CDR3 is made up of 16 amino acids. V lost 5 bases and J 5 bases, leaving 19 bases between the germline ends. Per germline, CDR1 SGHTA and CDR2 FQGNSA. CDR3 coding DNA: TGTGCCAGCAGCCTCAGGAGTGTGGTAGCGGATCAGCCCCAGCATTTT. Its translation: CASSLRSVVADQPQHF.

The chain uses TRBV7-9 and TRBJ2-1, with D tentatively TRBD2 (6 bases). This CDR3 is built from 16 residues. Between the trimmed V and J ends, which lost 7 bases and 8 bases, there was a span of 24 bases. Germline CDR1 is SEHNR and CDR2 is FQNEAQ (reference sequence). The CDR3 region is CASMARAGERVHEQFF. In DNA, the CDR3 is TGTGCCAGCATGGCGAGGGCCGGGGAGCGGGTCCATGAGCAGTTCTTC.

This clone appeared once. The chain couples TRBV28 to TRBJ1-2; D remains unclear. The V gene lost 5 bases and the J gene lost 2 bases, with 9 bases spanning the gap. This CDR3 has 13 amino acids. Per germline, CDR1 MDHEN and CDR2 SYDVKM. The CDR3 reads CASSIRTNYGYTF. Written as DNA, the CDR3 is TGTGCCAGCAGTATCAGAACAAACTATGGCTACACCTTC.

This rearrangement joins TRBV6-1 to TRBJ2-7; 8 bases map to TRBD1. Germline lookup yields CDR1 MNHNS and CDR2 SASEGT. The CDR3 runs to 17 residues. With 0 bases clipped from V and 2 bases from J, the junction kept 9 bases outside the gene matches. The CDR3 sequence is CASSEAYRQGLTYEQYV. CDR3 nucleotides: TGTGCCAGCAGTGAAGCCTATAGACAGGGGCTAACCTACGAGCAGTACGTC.

The V gene is TRBV5-1, the J gene TRBJ2-3, with D possibly matching TRBD1 (5 bases). Germline V gives CDR1 SGHRS, CDR2 YFSETQ. Trimming stripped 3 bases from V and 2 bases from J, with 16 bases between. The CDR3 is made up of 16 amino acids. Here the CDR3 DNA reads TGCGCCAGCAGCTCCACCGACAGCCAACTCACAGATACGCAGTATTTT. Its protein product is CASSSTDSQLTDTQYF.

The genes are TRBV6-5 and TRBJ1-1; D unclear. CDR1 MNHEY and CDR2 SVGAGI come from the germline V gene. V lost 7 bases and J 1 base, leaving 10 bases between the germline ends. The CDR3 spans 13 residues. CDR3 sequence: CASNYNKNTEAFF. As DNA, the CDR3 is TGTGCCAGCAATTATAATAAGAACACTGAAGCTTTCTTT.

The chain employs TRBV28 and TRBJ2-7, with 7 nucleotides matching TRBD2. J lost 1 base, V lost 3 bases, and 12 bases had no gene match. CDR1 and CDR2 from the germline V gene are MDHEN and SYDVKM. This CDR3 contains 17 residues. As DNA, the CDR3 is TGTGCCAGCAGTTTCTTCTTACACGGGAGGCTGTCCTACGAGCAGTACTTC. This encodes CASSFFLHGRLSYEQYF.

The rearrangement uses TRBV23-1 and TRBJ1-4, with 7 bases aligning to TRBD1. TRBV23-1 is assigned to the ORF class and has an uncertain function. The CDR3 consists of 18 residues. After removal of 3 bases from V and 7 bases from J, the junction contained 17 bases not matched to a gene. The CDR3 reads CASSQGDRTPLAGEKLFF. CDR3 nucleotide sequence: TGCGCCAGCAGTCAGGGGGACAGAACTCCACTTGCGGGTGAAAAACTGTTTTTT.

The chain has TRBV5-4 and TRBJ1-3, with TRBD1 as a possible D gene (5 bases). Trimming shortened V by 0 bases and J by 4 bases, and 14 bases separated the two germline ends. The germline V gene encodes CDR1 SGHNT and CDR2 YYREEE (reference sequence). The CDR3 length is 16 residues. The CDR3 here is CASSLAHGGSGNTIYF. CDR3 DNA: TGTGCCAGCAGCTTGGCCCACGGGGGAAGCGGAAACACCATATATTTT.

This chain uses TRBV6-1 with TRBJ2-1; no definite D call. V lost 2 bases and J lost 8, with 7 bases in between. The CDR3 is made up of 12 amino acids. Germline V CDR1 and CDR2: MNHNS, SASEGT. The DNA for the CDR3 is TGTGCCAGCAGTGAACGAGAGGATGAGCAGTTCTTC. The encoded protein is CASSEREDEQFF.

This chain connects TRBV5-4 to TRBJ2-2; 11 nucleotides align to TRBD1. J gave up 5 bases and V 4 bases, and 19 bases lay outside the gene matches. Germline assignment: CDR1 SGHNT and CDR2 YYREEE (reference sequence). The CDR3 covers 20 residues. The DNA of the CDR3 is TGTGCCAGCAGCACCCTAAGGCCCGGGACAGGGGGTAATTATACCGGGGAGCTGTTTTTT. It translates to CASSTLRPGTGGNYTGELFF. Full variable domain (remainder filled in from reference TRBV5-4 and TRBJ2-2): ETGVTQSPTHLIKTRGQQVTLRCSSQSGHNTVSWYQQALGQGPQFIFQYYREEENGRGNFPPRFSGLQFPNYSSELNVNALELDDSALYLCASSTLRPGTGGNYTGELFFGEGSRLTVL.

The chain is built from TRBV5-4 and TRBJ2-4, with a tentative D call TRBD2 (6 bases). CDR1 is SGHNT, CDR2 YYREEE, per germline (reference sequence). There are 15 residues in the CDR3. Trimming left V 4 bases short and J 6 bases short, with 17 bases between. CDR3 sequence reads: CASSLEEGRGNIQYF. The DNA of the CDR3 is TGTGCCAGCAGCCTGGAGGAGGGTAGGGGAAACATTCAGTACTTC.

Concerning this clone itself: Sequence at one end of the junction differs from germline and may be a read error. The chain couples TRBV7-7 to TRBJ2-1; tentative D call: TRBD1 (5 bases). CDR3 length: 13 residues. The germline V gene encodes CDR1 SSHAT and CDR2 FNYEAQ (reference sequence). The CDR3 is CASSLAQAYEQFF. CDR3 nucleotide sequence: TGTGCTAGCAGCTTAGCACAGGCGTATGAGCAGTTCTTC.

This clone has only one observation. This sequence joins TRBV5-1 and TRBJ2-7; 10 bases fit TRBD1. The length of the CDR3 is 15 residues. Germline assignment: CDR1 SGHRS and CDR2 YFSETQ. With V trimmed by 4 bases and J by 6 bases, 10 bases remained unmatched. For the CDR3, the DNA is TGCGCCAGCAGCCTAGGGGCCGGGACAGGGGTCGAGCAGTACTTC. It translates to CASSLGAGTGVEQYF.

The V gene is TRBV11-2, the J gene TRBJ2-1, with TRBD1 as a possible D gene (6 bases). Trimming cost V 2 bases and J 9 bases, with 17 bases left between them. CDR1 and CDR2 (germline): SGHAT, FQNNGV. This CDR3 spans 15 amino acids. CDR3: CASSLRDNSPGEQFF. Here the CDR3 DNA reads TGTGCCAGCAGCTTAAGGGACAACTCCCCCGGTGAGCAGTTCTTC.

J is TRBJ2-7 and V is TRBV4-3, with D perhaps matching TRBD1 (6 bases). The germline gives CDR1 LGHNA, CDR2 YSLEER. The V gene lost 1 base and the J gene lost 3 bases, with 10 bases spanning the gap. The CDR3 contains 14 residues. CDR3 DNA: TGCGCCAGCAGCCAAGGGGCAGGGGACTACGAGCAGTACTTC. Amino acid sequence: CASSQGAGDYEQYF.

The chain is built from TRBV11-3 and TRBJ2-3; 7 bases are a match to TRBD2. The trim removed 2 bases at V and 3 bases at J, leaving 8 bases unmatched. CDR1 and CDR2 (germline): SGHNT, YENEEA. The CDR3 sequence is 16 residues long. CDR3 in DNA: TGTGCCAGCAGCTTAAGAGTTGCGGGAGAGACAGATACGCAGTATTTT. It encodes CASSLRVAGETDTQYF.

V and J are TRBV29-1 and TRBJ2-1; possible D gene TRBD2, 6 bases. Trimming took off 3 bases at V and 2 bases at J, with 14 bases between the two ends. Germline CDR1 SQVTM, CDR2 ANQGSEA. The CDR3 totals 15 residues. In nucleotides, the CDR3 is TGCAGCGTTGATCGACGGGAGATAGCCTACAATGAGCAGTTCTTC. Translated, it gives CSVDRREIAYNEQFF.

This chain joins TRBV28 and TRBJ2-4; 8 bases match TRBD2. This CDR3 region has 16 residues. Per germline, CDR1 MDHEN and CDR2 SYDVKM. V was clipped by 2 bases and J by 3 bases; unmatched bases: 6. In DNA form, the CDR3 reads TGTGCCAGCAGTTTAGTTGGAGCGGGGGACAAAAACATTCAGTACTTC. Translating gives CASSLVGAGDKNIQYF. Full variable domain (rest looked up from reference TRBV28 and TRBJ2-4): DVKVTQSSRYLVKRTGEKVFLECVQDMDHENMFWYRQDPGLGLRLIYFSYDVKMKEKGDIPEGYSVSREKKERFSLILESASTNQTSMYLCASSLVGAGDKNIQYFGAGTRLSVL.